This T cell receptor (beta chain) was identified during a study of shared clonotypes between healthy human individuals. The overall study: Three plates each covered CD4 naive and memory; CD8 naive two, CD8 memory one.

The donor population consisted of healthy HIV-negative adults with no recent acute infections or vaccinations. Notes on the study in general: In contrast to clonotypes shared by all four donors, non-shared clonotypes had lower generation probabilities.

V was trimmed by 2 bases and J by 12 bases, leaving 9 bases between them. This CDR3 contains 11 residues. CDR1 is SGHTS, CDR2 YDEGEE, per germline. The data were produced by immunoSEQ multiplex PCR, yet TCRdb's version contains in-frame clones alone and is incomplete. In the table there are some 1,100,000 clones, around 82% of which are singletons. A word on this clone: The antigen remains undetermined.

Material: memory CD4+ T cells from PBMCs. Subset reported: CD45RA-negative fraction. V gene TRBV5-8 combines with J gene TRBJ2-1; D remains ambiguous. The source is a young man in good health. Some clones in this sample may be carry-over from other donors' samples. The CDR3 reads CASSFYGGQFF. CDR3 coding DNA: TGTGCCAGCAGCTTTTATGGCGGGCAGTTCTTC.